A selection of T cell receptor beta chains follows, all from one sample in a study of T cells in narcolepsy. Profiling relied on immunoSEQ multiplex PCR, and the TCRdb table lists in-frame clones only, not all of them. The profile covers 25,000 to 35,000 clones, with approximately 85% appearing a single time and 6.6% taken by the ten largest. Sequencing was performed on memory (CD45RA-) CD4+ T cells from blood. The receptors derive from a human donor in good health. Both conserved end residues are part of each CDR3. The order of the fields is D gene, J gene, CDR3 length, V gene, clone size, CDR3 DNA, CDR3 protein. A D gene is named only where the DNA matches it firmly. Expanded clones are given a class, and other clones once, few, many or no size at all.

>.|TRBJ2-3|20|TRBV4-2|.
TGTGCCAGCAGCCAAGATGGGTTCCGAGTAGGTACTCAGGCCACAGATACGCAGTATTTT
CASSQDGFRVGTQATDTQYF
>TRBD1|TRBJ1-5|17|TRBV5-4|.
TGCGCCAGCAGCCAAGATTCCGCACAGGGGGCCTATCAGCCCCAGCATTTT
CASSQDSAQGAYQPQHF
>TRBD1|TRBJ1-2|14|TRBV6-5|.
TGTGCCAGCACTATTGACAGGGGGTTCTATGGCTACACCTTC
CASTIDRGFYGYTF
>TRBD2|TRBJ2-1|15|TRBV9|.
TGTGCCAGCAGCGTAGGGGCGGGAGGGCCCTATGAGCAGTTCTTC
CASSVGAGGPYEQFF
>TRBD2|TRBJ2-1|15|TRBV11-2|.
TGTGCCAGCAGCTTCACTAGCGGGGTCTACAGGGGGCAGTTCTTC
CASSFTSGVYRGQFF
>TRBD1|TRBJ1-4|16|TRBV7-9|.
TGTGCCAGCAGGGGCTCTCCGGGACAGACTAATGAAAAACTGTTTTTT
CASRGSPGQTNEKLFF
>.|TRBJ2-4|15|TRBV28|.
TGTGCCAGCACGCTAGGGGGGGTTACCAAAAACATTCAGTACTTC
CASTLGGVTKNIQYF
>.|TRBJ2-3|12|TRBV10-3|.
TGTGCCATCAGTGAGTCGACGGATACGCAGTATTTT
CAISESTDTQYF
>.|TRBJ1-2|14|TRBV7-6|.
TGTGCCAGCAGCCTCAATAGCCAGGGTTCTGGCTACACCTTC
CASSLNSQGSGYTF
>TRBD2|TRBJ2-5|16|TRBV10-1|.
TGCGCCAGCAGCCTTGGGACTAGCGGGAGCGGCGGGACCCAGTACTTC
CASSLGTSGSGGTQYF
>TRBD1|TRBJ2-7|16|TRBV5-1|few
TGCGCCAGCAGCTTGGCCGCCGGGACAGGCTCCTACGAGCAGTACTTC
CASSLAAGTGSYEQYF
>TRBD1|TRBJ2-2|14|TRBV19|.
TGTGCCAGTATGAGGGGGCGCGGCACCGGGGAGCTGTTTTTT
CASMRGRGTGELFF
>.|TRBJ2-1|15|TRBV19|.
TGTGCCAGTACAAGAGGCGGGCCTTCCTACAATGAGCAGTTCTTC
CASTRGGPSYNEQFF
>TRBD2|TRBJ2-2|13|TRBV2|few
TGTGCCAGAGGGACTAGCGATGCCGGGGAGCTGTTTTTT
CARGTSDAGELFF
>TRBD1|TRBJ2-7|15|TRBV7-2|.
TGTGCCAGCAGCGAGATGGGACAGGGTCCCTACGAGCAGTACTTC
CASSEMGQGPYEQYF
>.|TRBJ2-2|14|TRBV1|.
TGCACCGGTCGGACAGGTGCGAACACCGGGGAGCTGTTTTTT
CTGRTGANTGELFF
>TRBD1|TRBJ1-2|16|TRBV5-1|.
TGCGCCAGCAGCTGGGAGGGACAGGGGAAGAAGAGTGGCTACACCTTC
CASSWEGQGKKSGYTF
>.|TRBJ1-6|16|TRBV5-1|few
TGCGCCAGCGGCGAGGGGGGGGCACCCGGTAATTCACCCCTCCACTTT
CASGEGGAPGNSPLHF
>.|TRBJ2-4|15|TRBV14|.
TGTGCCAGCAGCCAAGCCAGGGGCGGCCAAAACATTCAGTACTTC
CASSQARGGQNIQYF
>.|TRBJ1-1|14|TRBV19|.
TGTGCCAGTAGTATTTCCCACCCAAACACTGAAGCTTTCTTT
CASSISHPNTEAFF
>.|TRBJ1-4|15|TRBV25-1|once
TGTGCCAGCAGAGACAGTATGGGGGGGAATGAAAAACTGTTTTTT
CASRDSMGGNEKLFF
>.|TRBJ1-5|15|TRBV28|.
TGTGCCAGCTACCTCACAGGGTCGGGCAATCAGCCCCAGCATTTT
CASYLTGSGNQPQHF
>.|TRBJ1-2|16|TRBV4-3|once
TGCGCCAGCAGCCAAGCGTGGGGATCCCCCCAGAATGGCTACACCTTC
CASSQAWGSPQNGYTF
>TRBD2|TRBJ2-3|14|TRBV5-1|.
TGCGCCAGCACGGGTAGCGGGCCCACAGATACGCAGTATTTT
CASTGSGPTDTQYF
>.|TRBJ1-5|16|TRBV6-1|.
TGTGCCAGCAGTGAAGCGCTGGGCAATCGCAATCAGCCCCAGCATTTT
CASSEALGNRNQPQHF
>TRBD1|TRBJ1-1|17|TRBV7-9|.
TGTGCCAGCAGTTCTACCGGGACAGGGGGCGAAGACACTGAAGCTTTCTTT
CASSSTGTGGEDTEAFF
>TRBD2|TRBJ2-1|16|TRBV19|medium-sized
TGTGCCAGTAGCAAATCTGAGGCTAGCGGGAGGATCGCGCAGTTCTTC
CASSKSEASGRIAQFF
>.|TRBJ2-3|14|TRBV9|.
TGTGCCAGCAGCGTAGCGCTTAGCACAGATACGCAGTATTTT
CASSVALSTDTQYF
>.|TRBJ2-6|18|TRBV28|.
TGTGCCAGCAGTCCGGATCGACAGATTTTGTCTGGGGCCAACGTCCTGACTTTC
CASSPDRQILSGANVLTF
>TRBD1|TRBJ2-3|16|TRBV7-2|.
TGTGCCAGCAGCTTCAACAGGGGGAAAGGGACAGATACGCAGTATTTT
CASSFNRGKGTDTQYF
>.|TRBJ2-2|12|TRBV11-2|medium-sized
TGTGCCAGCAGCCGTAATACCGGGGAGCTGTTTTTT
CASSRNTGELFF
>.|TRBJ1-3|14|TRBV5-4|.
TGTGCCAGCAGCTCAGGGTCAGCTGGAAACACCATATATTTT
CASSSGSAGNTIYF
>.|TRBJ1-2|14|TRBV4-1|once
TGCGCCAGCAGCCAAGAGAACGGGGTTGGGAGCTACACCTTC
CASSQENGVGSYTF
>TRBD1|TRBJ2-7|14|TRBV7-2|once
TGTGCCAGCAGCACCCCGGGACAGGGTAATGTGGTGTACTTC
CASSTPGQGNVVYF
>TRBD1|TRBJ2-7|14|TRBV30|.
TGTGCCTGGTCACCCGGGACAGCAACCTACGAGCAGTACTTC
CAWSPGTATYEQYF
>.|TRBJ1-6|14|TRBV19|.
TGTGCCAGTAGTATTGTAGGGTATAATTCACCCCTCCACTTT
CASSIVGYNSPLHF
>.|TRBJ1-1|14|TRBV28|.
TGTGCCAGCAGTTTGGCCGGGAGTAAAAGCGAAGCTTTCTTT
CASSLAGSKSEAFF
>TRBD1|TRBJ2-1|14|TRBV28|.
TGTGCCATTTCGGGGACAGGGTGGGCCAATGAGCAGTTCTTC
CAISGTGWANEQFF
>.|TRBJ1-2|11|TRBV7-2|.
TGTGCCAGCAGCACAGGGTATGGCTACACCTTC
CASSTGYGYTF
>.|TRBJ1-5|13|TRBV6-1|medium-sized
TGTGCCAGCAACCCAGGGGACAATCAGCCCCAGCATTTT
CASNPGDNQPQHF
>.|TRBJ1-2|13|TRBV28|.
TGTGCCAGCTGGGTTTCGACTAACTATGGCTACACCTTC
CASWVSTNYGYTF
>.|TRBJ1-1|12|TRBV5-1|.
TGCGCCAGCAGCCAAGACAGGATATCGGCTTTCTTT
CASSQDRISAFF
>.|TRBJ1-1|15|TRBV7-3|.
TGTGCCAGCAGCTTAAGGGCAGCCCCGAACACTGAAGCTTTCTTT
CASSLRAAPNTEAFF
>.|TRBJ2-1|14|TRBV10-1|.
TGCGCCAGCAGTGAAGGGGGCTCCTACAATGAGCAGTTCTTC
CASSEGGSYNEQFF
>TRBD1|TRBJ2-1|15|TRBV5-5|.
TGTGCCAGCAGCTTGGATGGGGACAGGGGAAATGAGCAGTTCTTC
CASSLDGDRGNEQFF
>.|TRBJ1-6|15|TRBV13|.
TGTGCCAGCAACGACGGTAGCTCCTATAATTCACCCCTCCACTTT
CASNDGSSYNSPLHF
>TRBD1|TRBJ1-2|16|TRBV7-9|few
TGTGCCAGCAGCTGGACAGGGCAGGGTGCGGGCTATGGCTACACCTTC
CASSWTGQGAGYGYTF
>.|TRBJ2-3|13|TRBV5-1|.
TGCGCCAGCAGCTTGGCCGGGCAGTCCCACCGGTATTTT
CASSLAGQSHRYF
>.|TRBJ1-5|14|TRBV9|.
TGTGCCAGCAGCGTGGGGCAGGATCCCTCCCCCCAGCATTTT
CASSVGQDPSPQHF
>.|TRBJ1-2|13|TRBV5-1|.
TGCGCCAGCAGCTTACAAGGAAGCGATGGCTACACCTTC
CASSLQGSDGYTF
>.|TRBJ1-5|13|TRBV9|few
TGTGCCAGCAGCGGGGGTTTGGGGCAGCCCCAGCATTTT
CASSGGLGQPQHF
>.|TRBJ2-7|13|TRBV5-6|.
TGTGCCAGCAGCTTAGCGGGTTTTGGCGAGCAGTACTTC
CASSLAGFGEQYF
>.|TRBJ2-5|12|TRBV7-2|.
TGTGCCAGCAGCTGGCCGGGTTCCCGAGAGTACTTC
CASSWPGSREYF
>TRBD1|TRBJ1-4|16|TRBV4-2|.
TGTGCCAGCAGCCCGGAGGGGGGACAGGGGTATGAAAAACTGTTTTTT
CASSPEGGQGYEKLFF
>.|TRBJ2-6|14|TRBV14|.
TGTGCCAGCAGCCGGACGGTGGGGGCCAACGTCCTGACTTTC
CASSRTVGANVLTF